The 2 T cell receptor beta chains listed next were all sequenced from one sample in a study of blood T cell repertoires in COVID-19. Only in-frame clones appear in the TCRdb table, and some are missing; sequencing was by immunoSEQ multiplex PCR. The sample carries approximately 110,000 clones, 82% recorded once. Specimen: peripheral blood. These receptors were taken from a man in his 70s with acute or convalescent COVID-19.

The chain combines TRBV7-8 with TRBJ2-7, with 13 bases lining up with TRBD2. J was trimmed by 7 bases and V by 3 bases; bases with no gene match: 6. This CDR3 has 15 residues. The germline CDR1 and CDR2 sequences are SGHVS and FQNEAQ. The CDR3 nucleotides read TGTGCCAGCAGCTTGCGGACTAGCGGGAGTTGGGAGCAGTACTTC. This translates into CASSLRTSGSWEQYF.

The rearrangement links TRBV5-1 to TRBJ2-5; a possible D gene is TRBD1 (5 bases). V lost 0 bases, J lost 3 bases, and 9 bases lay in between. Germline V gives CDR1 SGHRS, CDR2 YFSETQ. This CDR3 region has 14 residues. The CDR3 DNA sequence: TGCGCCAGCAGCTTGGTGACAGAAAAAGAGACCCAGTACTTC. Its translation is CASSLVTEKETQYF.